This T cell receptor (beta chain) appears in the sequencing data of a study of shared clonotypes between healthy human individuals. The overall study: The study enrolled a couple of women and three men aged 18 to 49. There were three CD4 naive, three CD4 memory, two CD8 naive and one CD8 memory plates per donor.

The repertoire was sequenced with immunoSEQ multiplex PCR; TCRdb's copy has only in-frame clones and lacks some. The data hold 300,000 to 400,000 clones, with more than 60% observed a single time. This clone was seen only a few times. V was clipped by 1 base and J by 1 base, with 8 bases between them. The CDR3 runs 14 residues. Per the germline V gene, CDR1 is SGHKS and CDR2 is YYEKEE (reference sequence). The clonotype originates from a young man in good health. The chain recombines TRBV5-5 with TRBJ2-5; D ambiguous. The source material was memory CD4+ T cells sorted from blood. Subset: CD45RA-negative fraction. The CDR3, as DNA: TGTGCCAGCAGCTTGCAACAGCTCCAAGAGACCCAGTACTTC. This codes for CASSLQQLQETQYF. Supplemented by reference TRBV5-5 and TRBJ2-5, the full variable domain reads DAGVTQSPTHLIKTRGQQVTLRCSPISGHKSVSWYQQVLGQGPQFIFQYYEKEERGRGNFPDRFSARQFPNYSSELNVNALLLGDSALYLCASSLQQLQETQYFGPGTRLLVL.